These 32 T cell receptor beta chains were all obtained from the same sample, sequenced in a study of blood T cell repertoires in COVID-19. The table came from immunoSEQ multiplex PCR; TCRdb's copy has only in-frame clones and leaves some out. The sample includes under 200,000 clones, approximately 80% seen only once; the top ten take about an eighth. The sequenced sample was PBMCs or T cells enriched from blood (not recorded which). The source of these receptors is a woman between 55 and 75 years old who had recovered from COVID-19.

V usage is TRBV2 and J usage is TRBJ1-1; tentatively, D is TRBD1 (6 bases). In germline, CDR1 is SNHLY, CDR2 FYNNEI. V was shortened by 3 bases and J by 5 bases, with 10 bases between the two germline ends. CDR3 length equals 13 residues. CDR3 DNA sequence: TGTGCCAGCAGTGAGCAGGGGACGACTGAAGCTTTCTTT. Amino acids: CASSEQGTTEAFF. Looking up the rest from reference TRBV2 and TRBJ1-1 gives the full variable domain: EPEVTQTPSHQVTQMGQEVILRCVPISNHLYFYWYRQILGQKVEFLVSFYNNEISEKSEIFDDQFSVERPDGSNFTLKIRSTKLEDSAMYFCASSEQGTTEAFFGQGTRLTVV.

The chain couples TRBV5-1 to TRBJ2-5, with D maybe TRBD2 (5 bases). V was pared by 4 bases and J by 5 bases, with 12 bases between. Germline V lookup: CDR1 SGHRS, CDR2 YFSETQ. CDR3 length: 13 residues. The CDR3 sequence: CASSEGWYETQYF. The CDR3 nucleotides read TGCGCCAGCAGCGAGGGCTGGTACGAGACCCAGTACTTC.

The chain joins TRBV5-1 to TRBJ1-1; TRBD1 agrees at 7 bases. The CDR3 has 14 amino acids. In germline, CDR1 is SGHRS, CDR2 YFSETQ. With V trimmed by 3 bases and J by 2 bases, 4 bases remained unmatched. The CDR3 bases are TGCGCCAGCAGCTCCCGGACAGGAAACACTGAAGCTTTCTTT. Amino acid sequence: CASSSRTGNTEAFF.

This sequence joins TRBV9 and TRBJ1-4, with no clear D. V lost 4 bases, J lost 5 bases, and 18 bases lay in between. This CDR3 region has 16 residues. CDR1 and CDR2 from the germline V gene are SGDLS and YYNGEE. CDR3 protein: CASSPRSLPGNEKLFF. CDR3 nucleotides: TGTGCCAGCAGCCCCCGATCCTTGCCGGGGAATGAAAAACTGTTTTTT.

V gene TRBV6-4 combines with J gene TRBJ2-3, with 10 bases matching TRBD2. The CDR3 totals 14 residues. V trimming: 2 bases; J trimming: 14 bases; junction bases outside the gene matches: 10. Germline lookup yields CDR1 MRHNA and CDR2 SNTAGT. CDR3: CASSDGSGGPRMYF. CDR3 bases: TGTGCCAGCAGTGACGGTAGCGGGGGGCCGAGAATGTATTTT.

The V gene is TRBV18, the J gene TRBJ1-6; tentatively, D is TRBD1 (5 bases). The germline V and J ends were trimmed by 6 bases and 8 bases, with 14 bases remaining between them. Germline loops: CDR1 KGHSH, CDR2 LQKENI. The CDR3 sequence is 14 residues long. In DNA form, the CDR3 reads TGTGCCAGCTCGGTAGGGACTGGTGATTCACCCCTCCACTTT. Translating it yields CASSVGTGDSPLHF.

The chain joins TRBV4-2 to TRBJ1-2; 7 bases line up with TRBD1. The CDR3 spans 15 residues. The ends lost 3 bases at V and 2 bases at J; junction bases unmatched: 6. In germline, CDR1 is LGHNA, CDR2 YNFKEQ. The CDR3 reads CASSQVLGQNYGYTF. CDR3 nucleotide sequence: TGTGCCAGCAGCCAGGTCCTGGGACAGAACTATGGCTACACCTTC.

The chain carries TRBV6-5 and TRBJ1-4; TRBD1 aligns across 7 bases. Germline CDR1 is MNHEY and CDR2 is SVGAGI. V gave up 0 bases and J gave up 8 bases; unmatched junction bases: 6. The CDR3 is 15 residues long. The CDR3 reads CASSYSLRGQEKLFF. CDR3 nucleotide sequence: TGTGCCAGCAGTTACTCTTTGAGGGGGCAGGAAAAACTGTTTTTT.

This clone has only a few counts. This sequence joins TRBV9 and TRBJ2-5; 7 nucleotides line up with TRBD1. Trimming cost V 4 bases and J 5 bases; bases outside gene matches: 11. Per the germline V gene, CDR1 is SGDLS and CDR2 is YYNGEE. CDR3 size: 15 residues. This CDR3 reads CASSQTGVLKETQYF. The CDR3 region has the DNA TGTGCCAGCAGCCAAACAGGGGTACTAAAGGAGACCCAGTACTTC.

J is TRBJ1-3 and V is TRBV19; 8 bases fit TRBD1. The CDR3 has 12 amino acids. Unmatched junction bases numbered 6, after V lost 10 bases and J lost 7 bases. Germline-derived CDR1 and CDR2 are LNHDA and SQIVND (reference sequence). The CDR3: CATRQGMNTIYF. DNA for the CDR3: TGTGCCACCCGACAGGGGATGAACACCATATATTTT.

The chain links TRBV7-9 to TRBJ2-1; TRBD2 matches at 15 bases. The germline gives CDR1 SEHNR, CDR2 FQNEAQ (reference sequence). This CDR3 has 17 amino acids. The trim removed 5 bases at V and 3 bases at J, leaving 5 bases unmatched. The CDR3 is CASSPWTSGGDYNEQFF. CDR3 coding DNA: TGTGCCAGCAGCCCTTGGACTAGCGGGGGGGACTACAATGAGCAGTTCTTC.

This clone was observed a few times. This chain uses TRBV6-5 with TRBJ2-7; TRBD1 is a possible D gene (6 bases). V was cut by 6 bases and J by 7 bases, with 10 bases left in between. The CDR3 consists of 11 residues. The germline CDR1 and CDR2 sequences are MNHEY and SVGAGI. The CDR3 sequence is CASSRDREQYF. CDR3 bases: TGTGCCAGCAGCCGAGACAGGGAGCAGTACTTC.

V gene TRBV18 combines with J gene TRBJ1-6; the match to TRBD1 covers 9 bases. CDR1 is KGHSH and CDR2 is LQKENI in the germline V gene. V lost 2 bases, J lost 5 bases, and 13 bases stayed unmatched. The CDR3 length is 19 residues. This CDR3 reads CASSPRVPLQGAHNSPLHF. The CDR3 DNA sequence: TGTGCCAGCTCACCAAGGGTCCCCTTACAGGGGGCCCATAATTCACCCCTCCACTTT.

The chain combines TRBV2 with TRBJ2-7, with 8 positions matching TRBD2. The CDR3 consists of 17 residues. Looked up from germline, CDR1 is SNHLY and CDR2 is FYNNEI. With 4 bases clipped from V and 3 bases from J, the junction kept 14 bases outside the gene matches. CDR3 nucleotide sequence: TGTGCCAGCAGTGGGAGGACTAGCCAAGGGATGGTCTACGAGCAGTACTTC. Amino acid sequence: CASSGRTSQGMVYEQYF. The full variable domain, rest sourced from reference TRBV2 and TRBJ2-7, is EPEVTQTPSHQVTQMGQEVILRCVPISNHLYFYWYRQILGQKVEFLVSFYNNEISEKSEIFDDQFSVERPDGSNFTLKIRSTKLEDSAMYFCASSGRTSQGMVYEQYFGPGTRLTVT.

This sequence joins TRBV12-3 or TRBV12-4 and TRBJ2-3; no clear D. The CDR3 runs 13 residues. The germline V and J ends were trimmed by 5 bases and 3 bases, with 9 bases remaining between them. The CDR3 DNA sequence: TGTGCCAGCAGTCCTACAGCTACAGATACGCAGTATTTT. Amino acids: CASSPTATDTQYF.

The chain couples TRBV20-1 to TRBJ2-1; unclear D gene. CDR1 and CDR2 from the germline V gene are DFQATT and SNEGSKA (reference sequence). This CDR3 contains 10 residues. Trimming pared 3 bases from V and 8 bases from J, leaving 5 bases between. CDR3 sequence reads: CSASLDEQFF. CDR3 sequence (DNA): TGCAGTGCTAGCCTCGATGAGCAGTTCTTC.

This chain joins TRBV7-8 and TRBJ2-3; the D gene is possibly TRBD2 (5 bases). This CDR3 has 19 residues. Trimming shortened V by 7 bases and J by 7 bases, and 33 bases separated the two germline ends. Germline V gives CDR1 SGHVS, CDR2 FQNEAQ. In DNA form, the CDR3 reads TGTGCCAGCATTCCCCGGTGGAAATCGGGGATGCGCTGGTTTAATACGCAGTATTTT. Protein product: CASIPRWKSGMRWFNTQYF.

This sequence joins TRBV12-5 and TRBJ2-1, with 11 bases fitting TRBD2. With V trimmed by 6 bases and J by 4 bases, 5 bases remained unmatched. There are 15 residues in the CDR3. Germline V gives CDR1 LGHNT, CDR2 FRNRAP. This CDR3 is CASGTGTSGYNEQFF. The DNA of the CDR3 is TGTGCTAGTGGCACCGGGACTAGCGGATACAATGAGCAGTTCTTC.

The V and J genes are TRBV29-1 and TRBJ2-7, with D unresolved. This CDR3 spans 13 amino acids. The germline V and J ends were trimmed by 1 base and 2 bases, with 9 bases remaining between them. CDR1 is SQVTM and CDR2 is ANQGSEA in the germline V gene. In nucleotides, the CDR3 is TGCAGCGTTGAAGGAGAACCGGCCTACGAGCAGTACTTC. It yields the protein CSVEGEPAYEQYF.

The chain employs TRBV18 and TRBJ2-7; D is undetermined. Per germline, CDR1 KGHSH and CDR2 LQKENI. The CDR3 has 12 residues. V lost 3 bases and J 7 bases, leaving 10 bases between the germline ends. The CDR3: CASSPRMREQYF. In DNA form, the CDR3 reads TGTGCCAGCTCACCGAGGATGAGGGAGCAGTACTTC.

The J gene is TRBJ1-1, the V gene TRBV20-1; D uncertain. The CDR3 consists of 12 residues. V lost 3 bases and J 0 bases, leaving 5 bases between the germline ends. The germline gives CDR1 DFQATT, CDR2 SNEGSKA (reference sequence). CDR3 nucleotides: TGCAGTGCTAGTCGGTTGAACACTGAAGCTTTCTTT. It yields the protein CSASRLNTEAFF.

This clone came up a few times. V gene TRBV20-1 combines with J gene TRBJ2-7; D perhaps matches TRBD2 (5 bases). This CDR3 contains 11 residues. Germline CDR1 reads DFQATT; CDR2 reads SNEGSKA (reference sequence). The V end was cut by 5 bases, the J end by 5 bases, with 10 bases between. The CDR3 is CSALRGNEQYF. The CDR3 DNA sequence: TGCAGTGCTCTCCGAGGGAACGAGCAGTACTTC.

The chain is built from TRBV2 and TRBJ2-2, with D perhaps matching TRBD1 (6 bases). This CDR3 comprises 14 residues. The V gene lost 6 bases and the J gene lost 2 bases, with 10 bases spanning the gap. The germline CDR1 and CDR2 sequences are SNHLY and FYNNEI. The CDR3 loop reads CASRQGINTGELFF. The DNA for the CDR3 is TGTGCCAGCAGACAGGGAATTAACACCGGGGAGCTGTTTTTT.

This clone came up once. Other DNA sequences within the sample encode an identical CDR3. V usage is TRBV18 and J usage is TRBJ1-1, with D possibly TRBD1 on 5 matching bases. Germline CDR1 KGHSH, CDR2 LQKENI. This CDR3 contains 13 residues. The V gene lost 6 bases and the J gene lost 1 base, with 9 bases spanning the gap. The CDR3 loop reads CASSPGQNTEAFF. CDR3 nucleotide sequence: TGTGCCAGCTCTCCAGGACAGAACACTGAAGCTTTCTTT.

The chain is built from TRBV16 and TRBJ2-7, with 8 bases lining up with TRBD2. Trimming took 3 bases from V and 2 from J; bases not matched to a gene: 9. The CDR3 contains 16 residues. Germline V gene sequence: CDR1 KGHSY, CDR2 FQNENV. The CDR3 DNA reads TGTGCCAGCAGCCATGAGCCGAGCGGGAGTACCTACGAGCAGTACTTC. Its translation: CASSHEPSGSTYEQYF.

The chain joins TRBV5-6 to TRBJ2-2; the D gene is possibly TRBD1 (6 bases). The ends were cut back, 2 bases at V and 0 bases at J, with 11 bases in the middle. There are 16 residues in the CDR3. CDR1 is SGHDT, CDR2 YYEEEE, per germline. The chain's CDR3 is CASSLRGLANTGELFF. CDR3 coding DNA: TGTGCCAGCAGCTTAAGGGGGTTAGCGAACACCGGGGAGCTGTTTTTT.

Turning to this clone: This sample also contains other DNA sequences that code for the same CDR3. The chain has TRBV2 and TRBJ1-5; D unresolved. This CDR3 has 13 amino acids. Germline V CDR1 and CDR2: SNHLY, FYNNEI. V lost 3 bases to trimming and J lost 9 bases, with 12 bases between them. The chain's CDR3 is CASSDSGSGPQHF. CDR3 in DNA: TGTGCCAGCAGTGATTCGGGGAGCGGGCCCCAGCATTTT.

This chain links TRBV9 with TRBJ2-1; 11 bases agree with TRBD2. The V gene's germline CDR1 is SGDLS and CDR2 YYNGEE. V lost 0 bases, J lost 9 bases, and 11 bases stayed unmatched. The CDR3 has 17 amino acids. The CDR3 is CASSVAASGGRAIEQFF. The CDR3 bases are TGTGCCAGCAGCGTAGCGGCTAGCGGGGGGCGCGCTATTGAGCAGTTCTTC.

The chain links TRBV4-1 to TRBJ2-6, with D maybe TRBD1 (6 bases). CDR3 size: 17 residues. Germline assignment: CDR1 MGHRA and CDR2 YSYEKL. The V end was cut by 0 bases, the J end by 4 bases, with 13 bases between. The CDR3 bases are TGCGCCAGCAGCCAAGAGGGCAGGGGATCAGGGGCCAACGTCCTGACTTTC. Translated: CASSQEGRGSGANVLTF.

In regard to this clone: In the same sample, other DNA sequences code for this CDR3. V gene TRBV7-9 combines with J gene TRBJ2-3; unclear D gene. Germline V gene lookup returns CDR1 SEHNR and CDR2 FQNEAQ (reference sequence). This CDR3 region has 14 residues. The ends were cut back, 1 base at V and 0 bases at J, with 5 bases in the middle. This CDR3 reads CASSLGQSTDTQYF. CDR3 coding DNA: TGTGCCAGCAGCTTAGGGCAGAGCACAGATACGCAGTATTTT.

Note on this clone: The DNA is omitted, as the CDR3 cannot be located on it reliably, and the CDR3 follows TCRdb's listing. The V and J genes are TRBV11-2 and TRBJ1-1; the table's D call, TRBD1, was not checked against the DNA. CDR1 and CDR2 (germline): SGHAT, FQNNGV. The CDR3 is 16 residues long, counting both termini. This CDR3 reads CASSLVRARVGTEAFF.

The rearrangement uses TRBV19 and TRBJ2-3, with 7 bases identical to TRBD2. The CDR3 has 14 residues. Germline loops: CDR1 LNHDA, CDR2 SQIVND (reference sequence). V was pared by 5 bases and J by 3 bases, with 5 bases of the junction left unmatched. CDR3 coding DNA: TGTGCCAGTAGTCCGGGGGGTTGGACAGATACGCAGTATTTT. Its translation is CASSPGGWTDTQYF.